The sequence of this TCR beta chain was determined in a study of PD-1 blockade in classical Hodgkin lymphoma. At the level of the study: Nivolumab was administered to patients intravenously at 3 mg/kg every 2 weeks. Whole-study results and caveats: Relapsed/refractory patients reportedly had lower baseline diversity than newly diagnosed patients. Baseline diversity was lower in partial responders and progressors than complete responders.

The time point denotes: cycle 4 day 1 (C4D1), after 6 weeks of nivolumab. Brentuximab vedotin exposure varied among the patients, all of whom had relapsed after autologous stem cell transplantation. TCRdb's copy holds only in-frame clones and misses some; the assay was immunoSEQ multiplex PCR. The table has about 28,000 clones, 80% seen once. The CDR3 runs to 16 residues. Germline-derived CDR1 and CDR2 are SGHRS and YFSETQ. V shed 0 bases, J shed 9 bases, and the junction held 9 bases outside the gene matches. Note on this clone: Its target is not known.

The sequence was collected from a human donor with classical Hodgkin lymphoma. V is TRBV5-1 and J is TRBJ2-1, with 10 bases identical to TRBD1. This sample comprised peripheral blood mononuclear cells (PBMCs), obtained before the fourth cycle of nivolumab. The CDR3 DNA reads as TGCGCCAGCAGCTTGGGGGGCGGGACAGGGGTCGTTGAGCAGTTCTTC. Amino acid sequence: CASSLGGGTGVVEQFF.